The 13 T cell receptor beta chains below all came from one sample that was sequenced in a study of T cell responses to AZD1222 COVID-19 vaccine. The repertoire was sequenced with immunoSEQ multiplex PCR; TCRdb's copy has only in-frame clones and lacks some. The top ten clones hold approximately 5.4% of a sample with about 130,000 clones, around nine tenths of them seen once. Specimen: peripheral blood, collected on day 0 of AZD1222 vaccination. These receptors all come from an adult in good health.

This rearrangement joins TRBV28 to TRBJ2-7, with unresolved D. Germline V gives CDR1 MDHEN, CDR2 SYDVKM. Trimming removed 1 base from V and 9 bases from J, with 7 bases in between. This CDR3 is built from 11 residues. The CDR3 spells CASSLLGPQYF. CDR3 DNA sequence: TGTGCCAGCAGTTTATTAGGGCCGCAGTACTTC.

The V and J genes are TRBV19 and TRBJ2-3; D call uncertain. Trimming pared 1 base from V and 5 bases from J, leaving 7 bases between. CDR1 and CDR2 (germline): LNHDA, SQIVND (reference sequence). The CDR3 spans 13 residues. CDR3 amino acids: CASSIGLGDTQYF. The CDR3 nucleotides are TGTGCCAGTAGTATAGGTCTTGGAGATACGCAGTATTTT.

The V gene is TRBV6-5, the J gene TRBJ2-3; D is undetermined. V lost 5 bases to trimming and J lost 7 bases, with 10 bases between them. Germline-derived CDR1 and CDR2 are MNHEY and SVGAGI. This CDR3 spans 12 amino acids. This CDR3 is CASSPHPNTQYF. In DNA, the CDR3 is TGTGCCAGCAGTCCCCACCCAAATACGCAGTATTTT.

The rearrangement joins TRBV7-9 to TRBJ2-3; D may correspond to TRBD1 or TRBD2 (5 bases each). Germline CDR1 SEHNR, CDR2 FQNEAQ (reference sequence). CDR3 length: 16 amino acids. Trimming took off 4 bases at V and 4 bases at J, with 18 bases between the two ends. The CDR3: CASSSYVGPLSDTQYF. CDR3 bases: TGTGCCAGCAGCTCTTATGTGGGACCTTTGTCAGATACGCAGTATTTT.

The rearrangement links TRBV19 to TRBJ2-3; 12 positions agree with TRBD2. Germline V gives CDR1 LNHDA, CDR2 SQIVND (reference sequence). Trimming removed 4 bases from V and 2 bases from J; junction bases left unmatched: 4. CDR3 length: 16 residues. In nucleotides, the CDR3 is TGTGCCAGTAGTAGACGGACTAGCGGGGACACAGATACGCAGTATTTT. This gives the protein CASSRRTSGDTDTQYF.

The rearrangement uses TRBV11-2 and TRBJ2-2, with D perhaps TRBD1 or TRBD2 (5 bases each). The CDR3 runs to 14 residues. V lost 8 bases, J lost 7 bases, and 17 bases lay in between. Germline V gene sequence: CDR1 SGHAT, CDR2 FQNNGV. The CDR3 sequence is CASLPYVGDGELFF. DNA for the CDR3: TGTGCCAGCCTTCCCTATGTGGGGGACGGGGAGCTGTTTTTT.

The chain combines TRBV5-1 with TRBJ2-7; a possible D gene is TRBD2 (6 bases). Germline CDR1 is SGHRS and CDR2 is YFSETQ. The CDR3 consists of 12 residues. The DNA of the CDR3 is TGCGCAACCCGGGGGAGCTCCTACGAGCAGTACTTC. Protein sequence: CATRGSSYEQYF.

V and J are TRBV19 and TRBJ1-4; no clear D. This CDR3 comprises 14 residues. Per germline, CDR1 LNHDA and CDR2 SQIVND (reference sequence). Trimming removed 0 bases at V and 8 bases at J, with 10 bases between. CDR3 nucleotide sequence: TGTGCCAGTAGTATAGAAAAGGGAGGCGAAAAACTGTTTTTT. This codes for CASSIEKGGEKLFF. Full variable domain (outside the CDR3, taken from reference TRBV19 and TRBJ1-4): DGGITQSPKYLFRKEGQNVTLSCEQNLNHDAMYWYRQDPGQGLRLIYYSQIVNDFQKGDIAEGYSVSREKKESFPLTVTSAQKNPTAFYLCASSIEKGGEKLFFGSGTQLSVL.

The CDR3 loop reads CASSSKPRDEQYF. The CDR3 DNA is TGTGCCAGCAGTTCAAAGCCTCGGGACGAGCAGTACTTC. The chain is built from TRBV27 and TRBJ2-7; D unresolved. From germline, CDR1 is MNHEY and CDR2 SMNVEV (reference sequence). The CDR3 runs to 13 residues. The V end was cut by 4 bases, the J end by 5 bases, with 12 bases between.

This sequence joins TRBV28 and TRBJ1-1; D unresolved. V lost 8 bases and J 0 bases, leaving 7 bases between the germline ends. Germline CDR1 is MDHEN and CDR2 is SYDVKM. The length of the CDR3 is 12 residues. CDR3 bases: TGTGCCAGCCGGACCTTGAACACTGAAGCTTTCTTT. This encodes CASRTLNTEAFF.

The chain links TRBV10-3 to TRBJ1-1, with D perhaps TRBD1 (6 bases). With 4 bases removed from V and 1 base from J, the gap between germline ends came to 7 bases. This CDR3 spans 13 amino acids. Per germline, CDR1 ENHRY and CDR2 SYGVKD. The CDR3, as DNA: TGTGCCATCAGTGGGGACAAGAACACTGAAGCTTTCTTT. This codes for CAISGDKNTEAFF.

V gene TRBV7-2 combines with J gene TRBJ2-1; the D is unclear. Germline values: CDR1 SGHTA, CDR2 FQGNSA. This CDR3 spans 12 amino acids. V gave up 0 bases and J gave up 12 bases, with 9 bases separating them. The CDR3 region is CASSLAPAGQFF. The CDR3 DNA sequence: TGTGCCAGCAGCTTAGCCCCCGCAGGGCAGTTCTTC.

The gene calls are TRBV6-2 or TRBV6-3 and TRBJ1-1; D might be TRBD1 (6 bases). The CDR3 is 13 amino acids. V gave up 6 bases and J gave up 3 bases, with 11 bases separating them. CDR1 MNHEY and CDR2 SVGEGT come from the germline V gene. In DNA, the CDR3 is TGTGCCAGCAGCCGGGACACTGACACTGAAGCTTTCTTT. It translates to CASSRDTDTEAFF.